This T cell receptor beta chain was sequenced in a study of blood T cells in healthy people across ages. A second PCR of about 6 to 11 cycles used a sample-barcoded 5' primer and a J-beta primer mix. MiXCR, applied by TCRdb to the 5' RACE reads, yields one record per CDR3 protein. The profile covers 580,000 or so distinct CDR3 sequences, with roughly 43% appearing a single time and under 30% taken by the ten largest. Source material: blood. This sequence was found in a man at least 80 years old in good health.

The CDR3, as DNA: TGCAGCGAACGAACTAACTATGGCTACACCTTC. It yields the protein CSERTNYGYTF. The rearrangement uses TRBV29-1 and TRBJ1-2, with D uncertain. The CDR3 loop spans 11 amino acids. Germline V CDR1 and CDR2: SQVTM, ANQGSEA. Trimming cost V 7 bases and J 0 bases, with 6 bases left between them. Drawing the rest from reference TRBV29-1 and TRBJ1-2, the complete variable domain is SAVISQKPSRDICQRGTSLTIQCQVDSQVTMMFWYRQQPGQSLTLIATANQGSEATYESGFVIDKFPISRPNLTFSTLTVSNMSPEDSSIYLCSERTNYGYTFGSGTRLTVV.